The clone carrying this T cell receptor (beta chain) was seen a few times. What it binds is not known. Barcoded TCR alpha and TCR beta cDNA libraries with UMIs came from 5'RACE using constant-segment primers. Via MiXCR, TCRdb re-called the 5' RACE reads, giving one row per CDR3 protein. The repertoire has about 410,000 distinct CDR3 sequences, roughly 18% of them found once; the top ten carry roughly a fifth. The data are from a study of T-cell memory formation after mild COVID-19. In the study overall: Clusters were largely donor specific.

Findings and caveats of the study: Whether day 37 second-wave clones are SARS-CoV-2-specific was not confirmed.

Germline assignment: CDR1 MGHRA and CDR2 YSYEKL. Trimming took 2 bases from V and 4 from J, leaving 8 bases between them. The CDR3 has 13 amino acids. V is TRBV4-1 and J is TRBJ2-5; possible D gene TRBD2, 5 bases. The material sequenced was PBMCs or a T cell subset sorted from them (not recorded which). The receptor comes from a man aged 18 to 30 who had mild COVID-19 (a few samples of this study predate the infection). Cell type and time point are not known. The chain's CDR3 is CASSQTRGETQYF. CDR3 nucleotide sequence: TGCGCCAGCAGCCAAACCCGGGGAGAGACCCAGTACTTC.